These T cell receptor beta chains were read from a single sample in a study of blood T cell repertoires in COVID-19. Data came from immunoSEQ multiplex PCR; TCRdb stores just in-frame clones and leaves some out. The sample contains a few hundred thousand clones, 65% to 90% of which appear only once. Sequenced input: peripheral blood. The origin of the receptors is a man aged 40-49 years who had recovered from COVID-19. Both conserved end residues are part of each CDR3. D genes are given only for firm matches. Not all rows give a size; the values are once, few, many and, for expanded clones, a class.

.	.	TRBJ1-1	TRBV5-1	CASSSYDGVNTEAFF	TGCGCCAGCAGCTCCTACGACGGAGTGAACACTGAAGCTTTCTTT
TRBD2	.	TRBJ2-3	TRBV7-2	CASSFPLTGGPNTDTQYF	TGTGCCAGCAGCTTCCCCCTGACGGGAGGCCCTAACACAGATACGCAGTATTTT
.	few	TRBJ2-2	TRBV5-1	CASTVTDLNTGELFF	TGCGCCAGCACCGTGACAGACCTTAACACCGGGGAGCTGTTTTTT
TRBD1	.	TRBJ1-1	TRBV19	CASSTLRTGRNTEAFF	TGTGCCAGTAGTACACTAAGGACAGGGAGGAACACTGAAGCTTTCTTT
.	.	TRBJ1-1	TRBV18	CASSPNGNTEAFF	TGTGCCAGCTCACCAAACGGGAACACTGAAGCTTTCTTT
TRBD2	.	TRBJ2-5	TRBV19	CASSPRTSGGLETQYF	TGTGCCAGTAGTCCGCGGACTAGCGGGGGGCTCGAGACCCAGTACTTC
.	.	TRBJ1-1	TRBV5-4	CASSFMSGINTEAFF	TGTGCCAGCAGCTTTATGTCAGGCATAAACACTGAAGCTTTCTTT
TRBD2	few	TRBJ2-3	TRBV2	CASSESGITQYF	TGTGCCAGCAGTGAAAGCGGGATAACGCAGTATTTT
TRBD2	.	TRBJ2-5	TRBV3-1/TRBV3-2	CASSPKIPSGGAGRKTQYF	TGTGCCAGCAGCCCCAAGATTCCGAGCGGGGGGGCCGGTCGTAAGACCCAGTACTTC
.	.	TRBJ1-5	TRBV3-1/TRBV3-2	CASSHIRLRGHYTLSNQPQHF	TGTGCCAGCAGCCACATACGCCTCAGGGGCCACTACACACTTAGCAATCAGCCCCAGCATTTT
.	.	TRBJ1-1	TRBV5-4	CASSIDRFNTEAFF	TGTGCCAGCAGCATTGACAGGTTTAACACTGAAGCTTTCTTT
.	.	TRBJ1-2	TRBV11-3	CASSYSRSRGSYTF	TGTGCCAGCAGCTACTCCCGGTCCCGGGGTAGCTACACCTTC
TRBD2	few	TRBJ2-3	TRBV11-3	CASSSGGGKGTDTQYF	TGTGCCAGCAGCTCTGGGGGGGGTAAGGGCACAGATACGCAGTATTTT
TRBD1	.	TRBJ2-1	TRBV6-2/TRBV6-3	CASSYSAQGAQGEQFF	TGTGCCAGCAGTTACTCGGCTCAGGGGGCGCAGGGTGAGCAGTTCTTC
.	.	TRBJ2-7	TRBV9	CASSVQGSGTYEQYF	TGTGCCAGCAGCGTTCAGGGGAGTGGGACCTACGAGCAGTACTTC
TRBD1	.	TRBJ2-5	TRBV5-1	CASSLPGQGTQYF	TGCGCCAGCAGCTTGCCGGGACAGGGGACCCAGTACTTC
TRBD1	.	TRBJ2-3	TRBV19	CASSTNRGDTQYF	TGTGCCAGTAGTACAAACAGGGGAGATACGCAGTATTTT
.	.	TRBJ2-7	TRBV3-1/TRBV3-2	CASSLGISYEQYF	TGTGCCAGCAGCCTCGGGATCTCTTACGAGCAGTACTTC
.	.	TRBJ1-2	TRBV7-2	CASSLRDRLYGYTF	TGTGCCAGCAGCTTACGAGACAGATTATATGGCTACACCTTC
TRBD1	.	TRBJ1-1	TRBV20-1	CSASSGQEMNTEAFF	TGCAGTGCTAGTTCGGGACAGGAGATGAACACTGAAGCTTTCTTT
TRBD1	.	TRBJ1-3	TRBV29-1	CSVKTGDGNTIYF	TGCAGCGTTAAAACAGGGGATGGAAACACCATATATTTT
TRBD1	.	TRBJ1-1	TRBV6-5	CASSYGETGYNTEAFF	TGTGCCAGCAGTTACGGGGAGACAGGGTACAACACTGAAGCTTTCTTT
.	.	TRBJ2-7	TRBV5-6	CASGTTYEQYF	TGTGCCAGCGGGACAACCTACGAGCAGTACTTC
TRBD1	.	TRBJ1-2	TRBV24-1	CATTTVDRGNGYTF	TGTGCCACAACCACCGTGGACAGGGGCAATGGCTACACCTTC
.	.	TRBJ1-1	TRBV27	CASSPSVGEKVNTEAFF	TGTGCCAGCAGCCCCTCTGTCGGGGAGAAGGTTAACACTGAAGCTTTCTTT
TRBD1	.	TRBJ1-2	TRBV18	CASSPNRGREYGYTF	TGTGCCAGCTCACCGAACAGGGGGCGTGAATATGGCTACACCTTC
TRBD1	.	TRBJ1-1	TRBV19	CASSIRQGGRTGTEAFF	TGTGCCAGTAGTATTAGACAGGGGGGGAGGACCGGCACTGAAGCTTTCTTT
.	.	TRBJ2-4	TRBV11-2	CASSSREGGDWNIQYF	TGTGCCAGCAGCTCGAGGGAGGGGGGGGACTGGAACATTCAGTACTTC
TRBD2	once	TRBJ2-7	TRBV29-1	CSVGAGEADEQYF	TGCAGCGTTGGGGCGGGAGAAGCGGACGAGCAGTACTTC
.	.	TRBJ1-2	TRBV19	CASSTRQPSNYGYTF	TGTGCCAGTAGTACTCGACAGCCATCTAACTATGGCTACACCTTC
.	.	TRBJ1-1	TRBV9	CASSTNRRSDTEAFF	TGTGCCAGCAGCACGAACAGGCGGTCGGACACTGAAGCTTTCTTT
TRBD2	once	TRBJ2-1	TRBV18	CASSPLGAGAVLHEQFF	TGTGCCAGCTCACCACTAGGAGCGGGGGCAGTACTCCATGAGCAGTTCTTC
.	.	TRBJ2-3	TRBV7-8	CASSLAGTSPTTDTQYF	TGTGCCAGCAGCTTAGCCGGGACTTCCCCAACGACAGATACGCAGTATTTT
.	.	TRBJ2-3	TRBV7-2	CASSLPVVRDTQYF	TGTGCCAGCAGCTTACCGGTTGTCCGGGATACGCAGTATTTT
.	.	TRBJ2-3	TRBV7-2	CASSSPRNTQYF	TGTGCCAGCAGCTCACCCAGGAATACGCAGTATTTT
TRBD2	.	TRBJ2-1	TRBV5-1	CASSLWGLADNEQFF	TGCGCCAGCAGCTTGTGGGGACTAGCGGACAATGAGCAGTTCTTC
TRBD2	once	TRBJ2-3	TRBV9	CASSASGGADTQYF	TGTGCCAGCAGCGCTAGCGGGGGGGCGGATACGCAGTATTTT
TRBD1	few	TRBJ2-3	TRBV2	CARGFGTGGKADTQYF	TGTGCCAGGGGGTTCGGGACAGGGGGCAAGGCAGATACGCAGTATTTT
TRBD1	few	TRBJ1-6	TRBV7-8	CASSPLIRGLDSPLHF	TGTGCCAGCAGCCCCCTCATCAGGGGGCTGGATTCACCCCTCCACTTT
.	.	TRBJ1-1	TRBV6-5	CASSPRWGDGTEAFF	TGTGCCAGCAGTCCGAGGTGGGGGGACGGCACTGAAGCTTTCTTT
.	.	TRBJ1-5	TRBV27	CASSPTRQPQHF	TGTGCCAGCAGTCCCACGAGGCAGCCCCAGCATTTT
.	.	TRBJ1-1	TRBV7-9	CASSLSEPPTEAFF	TGTGCCAGCAGCTTATCCGAGCCGCCCACTGAAGCTTTCTTT
TRBD2	.	TRBJ2-2	TRBV6-6	CASTQPGTSTGELFF	TGTGCCAGCACGCAGCCTGGGACTAGCACCGGGGAGCTGTTTTTT
.	once	TRBJ1-3	TRBV28	CASLQANGNTIYF	TGTGCCAGCCTACAGGCGAATGGAAACACCATATATTTT
.	.	TRBJ1-3	TRBV30	CAWSSAGGTIYF	TGTGCCTGGAGTTCCGCCGGGGGCACCATATATTTT
.	.	TRBJ2-1	TRBV12-3/TRBV12-4	CASSLALTRQFF	TGTGCCAGCAGTTTAGCGTTAACCAGGCAGTTCTTC
TRBD1	.	TRBJ1-4	TRBV4-3	CASSQPDRGEKLFF	TGCGCCAGCAGCCAGCCGGACAGGGGAGAAAAACTGTTTTTT
TRBD1	.	TRBJ2-1	TRBV5-1	CASSLGQGMGNEQFF	TGCGCCAGCAGCTTGGGACAGGGTATGGGCAATGAGCAGTTCTTC
.	.	TRBJ1-3	TRBV15	CATSRGASGNTIYF	TGTGCCACCAGCAGAGGGGCTTCTGGAAACACCATATATTTT